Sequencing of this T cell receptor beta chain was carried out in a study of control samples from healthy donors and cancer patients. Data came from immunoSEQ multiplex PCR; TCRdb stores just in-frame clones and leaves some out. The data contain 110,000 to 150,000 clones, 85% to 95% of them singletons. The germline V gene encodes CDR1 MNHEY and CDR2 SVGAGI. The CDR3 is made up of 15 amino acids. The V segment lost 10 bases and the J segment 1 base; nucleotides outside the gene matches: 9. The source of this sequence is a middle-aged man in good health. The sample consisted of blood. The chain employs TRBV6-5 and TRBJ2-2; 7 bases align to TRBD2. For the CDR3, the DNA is TGTGCCACGTCACTAGCGCGGGAGAACACCGGGGAGCTGTTTTTT. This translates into CATSLARENTGELFF.